Below are 4 T cell receptor beta chains sequenced from a single sample in a study of blood T cell repertoires in COVID-19. Assay used: immunoSEQ multiplex PCR; TCRdb lists only in-frame clones, some missing. The top ten hold roughly 12% of the sample, which has a few hundred thousand clones, approximately 89% seen once. Sequences were obtained from peripheral blood. The receptor set was obtained from a woman between 50 and 59 years old with COVID-19, enrolled during active disease.

The chain joins TRBV6-5 to TRBJ2-2, with D maybe TRBD2 (7 bases). The CDR3 totals 15 residues. Trimming left V 8 bases short and J 4 bases short, with 17 bases between. CDR1 and CDR2 (germline): MNHEY, SVGAGI. CDR3 in amino acids: CASPGGAGGTGELFF. Written as DNA, the CDR3 is TGTGCCAGCCCTGGGGGGGCCGGGGGCACCGGGGAGCTGTTTTTT.

This clone appeared once. The DNA for the CDR3 is TGTGCCATCAGACCGGGAACAACTAATGAAAAACTGTTTTTT. It yields the protein CAIRPGTTNEKLFF. This chain connects TRBV10-3 to TRBJ1-4; D ambiguous. Germline assignment: CDR1 ENHRY and CDR2 SYGVKD. The CDR3 has 14 amino acids. V lost 6 bases and J lost 0, with 8 bases in between.

Written as DNA, the CDR3 is TGCGCCAGCAGGGGAACTAGCGGGGGGCCAAAACACGAGCAGTACTTC. Translation gives CASRGTSGGPKHEQYF. The gene calls are TRBV23-1 and TRBJ2-7; 12 nucleotides line up with TRBD2. TRBV23-1 is an ORF; its function is uncertain. This CDR3 contains 16 residues. V trimming: 6 bases; J trimming: 5 bases; junction bases outside the gene matches: 11.

CDR3 DNA: TGTGCCAGCAGCTTGACACCCGATCAGCCCCAGCATTTT. Encoded protein: CASSLTPDQPQHF. This chain joins TRBV5-6 and TRBJ1-5; D uncertain. Between the trimmed V and J ends, which lost 1 base and 5 bases, there was a span of 7 bases. The V gene's germline CDR1 is SGHDT and CDR2 YYEEEE. The CDR3 contains 13 residues.